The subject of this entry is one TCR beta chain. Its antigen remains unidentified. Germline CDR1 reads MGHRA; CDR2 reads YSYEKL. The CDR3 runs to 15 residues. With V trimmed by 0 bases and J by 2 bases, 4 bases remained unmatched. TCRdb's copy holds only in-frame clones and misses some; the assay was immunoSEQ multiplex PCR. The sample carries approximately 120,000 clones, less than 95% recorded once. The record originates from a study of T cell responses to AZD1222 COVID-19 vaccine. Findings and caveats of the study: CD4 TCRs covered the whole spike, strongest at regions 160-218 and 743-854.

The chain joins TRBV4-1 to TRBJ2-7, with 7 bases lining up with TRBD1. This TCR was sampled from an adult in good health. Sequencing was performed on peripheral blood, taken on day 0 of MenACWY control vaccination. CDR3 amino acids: CASSQDPGQTYEQYF. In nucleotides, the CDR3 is TGCGCCAGCAGCCAAGATCCGGGACAGACCTACGAGCAGTACTTC.